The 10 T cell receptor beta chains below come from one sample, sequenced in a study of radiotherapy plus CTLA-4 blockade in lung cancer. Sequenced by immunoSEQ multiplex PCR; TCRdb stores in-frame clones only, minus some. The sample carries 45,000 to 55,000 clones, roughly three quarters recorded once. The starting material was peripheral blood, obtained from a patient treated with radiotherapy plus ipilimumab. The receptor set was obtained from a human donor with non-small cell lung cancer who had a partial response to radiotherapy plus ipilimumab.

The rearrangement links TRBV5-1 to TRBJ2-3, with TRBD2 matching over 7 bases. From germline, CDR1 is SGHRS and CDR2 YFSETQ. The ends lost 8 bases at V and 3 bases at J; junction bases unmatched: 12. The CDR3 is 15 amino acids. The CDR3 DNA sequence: TGCGCCAGTCTCCCTAGCGGTTTCTTTACAGATACGCAGTATTTT. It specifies CASLPSGFFTDTQYF.

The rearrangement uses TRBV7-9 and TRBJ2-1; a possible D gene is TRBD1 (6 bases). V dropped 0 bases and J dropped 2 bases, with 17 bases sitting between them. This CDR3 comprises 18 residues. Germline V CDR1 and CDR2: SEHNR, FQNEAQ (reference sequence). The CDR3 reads CASSLARAGVDPYNEQFF. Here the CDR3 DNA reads TGTGCCAGCAGCTTAGCAAGAGCAGGGGTCGACCCCTACAATGAGCAGTTCTTC.

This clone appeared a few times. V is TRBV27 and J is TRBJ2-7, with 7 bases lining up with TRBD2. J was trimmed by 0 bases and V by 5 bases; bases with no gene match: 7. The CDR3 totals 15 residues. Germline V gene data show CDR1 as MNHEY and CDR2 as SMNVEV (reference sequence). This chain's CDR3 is CASSPYGGSSYEQYF. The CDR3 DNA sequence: TGTGCCAGCAGTCCTTATGGCGGGAGCTCCTACGAGCAGTACTTC.

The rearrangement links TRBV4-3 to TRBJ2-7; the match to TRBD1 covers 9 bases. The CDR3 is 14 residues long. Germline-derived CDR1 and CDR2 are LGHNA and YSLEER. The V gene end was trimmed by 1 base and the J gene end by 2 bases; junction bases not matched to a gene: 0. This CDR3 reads CASSQGQGAYEQYF. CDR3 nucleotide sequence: TGCGCCAGCAGCCAAGGACAGGGGGCCTACGAGCAGTACTTC.

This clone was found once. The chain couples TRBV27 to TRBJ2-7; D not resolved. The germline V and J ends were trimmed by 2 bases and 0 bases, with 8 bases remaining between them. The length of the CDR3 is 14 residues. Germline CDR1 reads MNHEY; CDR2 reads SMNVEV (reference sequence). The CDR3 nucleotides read TGTGCCAGCAGTTTAACAATCCTCTCCTACGAGCAGTACTTC. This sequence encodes CASSLTILSYEQYF.

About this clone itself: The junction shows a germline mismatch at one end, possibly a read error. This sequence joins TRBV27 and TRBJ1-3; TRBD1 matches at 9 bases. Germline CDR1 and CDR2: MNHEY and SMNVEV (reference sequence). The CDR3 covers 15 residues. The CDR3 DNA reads TGTGCCAGCAGATCACAGGGGGCGGCTGGAAACACCGTATATTTT. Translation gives CASRSQGAAGNTVYF.

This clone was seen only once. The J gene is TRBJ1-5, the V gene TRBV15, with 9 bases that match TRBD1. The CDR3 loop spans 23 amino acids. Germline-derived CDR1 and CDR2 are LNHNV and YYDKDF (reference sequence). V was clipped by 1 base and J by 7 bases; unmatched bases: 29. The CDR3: CATSRGPNPSSGQGRRAWQPQHF. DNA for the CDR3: TGTGCCACCAGCAGAGGCCCCAACCCTTCTTCGGGACAGGGCCGGCGGGCCTGGCAGCCCCAGCATTTT.

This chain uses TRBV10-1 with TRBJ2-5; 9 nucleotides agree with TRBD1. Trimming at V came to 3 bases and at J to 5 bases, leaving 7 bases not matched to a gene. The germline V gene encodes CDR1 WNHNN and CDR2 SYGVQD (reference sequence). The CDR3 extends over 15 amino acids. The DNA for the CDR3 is TGCGCCAGCAGTGACCACAGGGGGCTATCGGAGACCCAGTACTTC. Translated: CASSDHRGLSETQYF.

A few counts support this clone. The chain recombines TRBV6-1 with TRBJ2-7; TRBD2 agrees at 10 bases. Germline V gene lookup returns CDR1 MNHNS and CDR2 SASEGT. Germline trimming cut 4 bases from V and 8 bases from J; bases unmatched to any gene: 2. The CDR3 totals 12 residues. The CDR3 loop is CASSVLAGKQYF. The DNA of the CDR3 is TGTGCCAGCAGTGTACTAGCGGGGAAGCAGTACTTC.

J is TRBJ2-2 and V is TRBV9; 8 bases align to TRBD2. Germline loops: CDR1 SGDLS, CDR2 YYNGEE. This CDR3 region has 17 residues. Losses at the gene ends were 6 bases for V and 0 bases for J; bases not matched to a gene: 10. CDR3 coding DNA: TGTGCCAGCACCTCCCGACCGCGGGGGGCGAACACCGGGGAGCTGTTTTTT. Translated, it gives CASTSRPRGANTGELFF.